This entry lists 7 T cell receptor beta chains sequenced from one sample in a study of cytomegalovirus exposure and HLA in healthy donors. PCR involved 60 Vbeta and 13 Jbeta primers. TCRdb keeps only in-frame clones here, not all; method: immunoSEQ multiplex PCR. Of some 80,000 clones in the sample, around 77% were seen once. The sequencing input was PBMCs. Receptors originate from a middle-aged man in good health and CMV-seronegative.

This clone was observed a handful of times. DNA for the CDR3: TGTGCCAGCAGTTTTCAACTAGCCGGGGAGCTGTTTTTT. Protein sequence: CASSFQLAGELFF. The gene calls are TRBV27 and TRBJ2-2; TRBD2 is a possible D gene (5 bases). V lost 3 bases to trimming and J lost 6 bases, with 8 bases between them. Germline V gene sequence: CDR1 MNHEY, CDR2 SMNVEV (reference sequence). The CDR3 contains 13 residues.

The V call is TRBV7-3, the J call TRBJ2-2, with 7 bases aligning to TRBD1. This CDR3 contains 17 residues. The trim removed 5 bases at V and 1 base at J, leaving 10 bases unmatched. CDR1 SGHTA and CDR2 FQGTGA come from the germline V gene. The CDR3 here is CASSPHPGTENTGELFF. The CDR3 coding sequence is TGTGCCAGCAGCCCCCATCCTGGGACAGAGAACACCGGGGAGCTGTTTTTT.

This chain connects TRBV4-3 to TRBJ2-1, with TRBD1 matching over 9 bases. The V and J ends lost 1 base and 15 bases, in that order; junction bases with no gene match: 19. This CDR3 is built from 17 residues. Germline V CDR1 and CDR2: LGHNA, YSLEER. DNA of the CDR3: TGCGCCAGCAGCCAAGCCCCACCGGGACAGGGTGTACGTCGTGTGTTCTTC. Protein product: CASSQAPPGQGVRRVFF.

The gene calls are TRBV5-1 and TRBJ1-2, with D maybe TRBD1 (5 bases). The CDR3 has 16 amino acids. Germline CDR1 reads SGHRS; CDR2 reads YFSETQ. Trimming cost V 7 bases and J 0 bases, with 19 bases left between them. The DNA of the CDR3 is TGCGCCAGCCTTCCGACAGCGAGTTTTACTAACTATGGCTACACCTTC. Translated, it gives CASLPTASFTNYGYTF.

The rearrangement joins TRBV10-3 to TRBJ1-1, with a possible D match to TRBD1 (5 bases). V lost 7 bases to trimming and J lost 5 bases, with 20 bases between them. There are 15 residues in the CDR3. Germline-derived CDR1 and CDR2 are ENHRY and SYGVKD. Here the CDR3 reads CAITEQLTRETEAFF. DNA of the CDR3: TGTGCCATCACCGAACAGCTGACCAGGGAAACTGAAGCTTTCTTT.

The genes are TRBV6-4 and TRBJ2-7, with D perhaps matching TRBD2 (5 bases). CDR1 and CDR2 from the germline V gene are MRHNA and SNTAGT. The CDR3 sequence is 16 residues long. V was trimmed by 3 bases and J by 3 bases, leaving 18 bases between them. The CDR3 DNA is TGTGCCAGCAGTGATTTAGACGGGGTTAGGAACTACGAGCAGTACTTC. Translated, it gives CASSDLDGVRNYEQYF.

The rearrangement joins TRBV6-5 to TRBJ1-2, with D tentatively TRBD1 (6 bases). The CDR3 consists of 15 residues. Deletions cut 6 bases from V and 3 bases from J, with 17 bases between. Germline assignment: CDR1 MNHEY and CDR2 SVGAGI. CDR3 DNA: TGTGCCAGCAGGCCCTACAAGGACAGAGACTATGGCTACACCTTC. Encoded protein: CASRPYKDRDYGYTF.